The clone carrying this T cell receptor (beta chain) was detected once. Antigen: not known. CDR3 length: 13 amino acids. Trimming shortened V by 2 bases and J by 6 bases, and 13 bases separated the two germline ends. Germline CDR1 is DFQATT and CDR2 is SNEGSKA (reference sequence). This entry belongs to a study of immune heterogeneity within non-small cell lung tumors. General study points: Between individual patients, the high-frequency T-cell receptor beta clonotypes largely differed. Local T-cell clonality correlated moderately but significantly with local tumor mutational burden (R around 0.33).

Bulk tumor gDNA, 450 to 650 ng per sample, served as the TCR template. Several biopsies per primary tumor were taken during surgery, spaced as far apart as possible. Patients had untreated, newly diagnosed non-small cell lung cancer and underwent curative surgery. The TCR beta CDR3 region was amplified by multiplex PCR employing 32 V and 13 J primers. TCRdb re-called the multiplex PCR reads with MiXCR, one entry per CDR3 protein. The top ten hold around 4.4% of the sample, which has about 21,000 distinct CDR3 sequences, around 28% seen once. The receptor was derived from a man in his forties or fifties with non-small cell lung cancer. Source material: lung tumor tissue. The chain links TRBV20-1 to TRBJ1-2; perhaps TRBD1 as D (5 bases). The CDR3 loop is CSARLAQGHGYTF. The CDR3 nucleotides are TGCAGTGCTAGACTCGCGCAGGGTCATGGCTACACCTTC.